This TCR beta chain was sequenced in a study of T-cell memory formation after mild COVID-19. Unmatched junction bases numbered 9, after V lost 4 bases and J lost 3 bases. The CDR3 is made up of 16 amino acids. The germline V gene encodes CDR1 LGHNA and CDR2 YSLEER. Using its own MiXCR run on the 5' RACE reads, TCRdb lists one record per CDR3 protein. The top ten clones hold approximately 39% of a sample with tens of thousands of distinct CDR3 sequences, about a quarter of them seen once. The chain employs TRBV4-3 and TRBJ2-3; 8 bases line up with TRBD1. The TCR sequence derives from a man between 18 and 29 years old who had mild COVID-19 (a few samples of this study predate the infection). Cell type and time point are not known. Sequencing was carried out using PBMCs or a T cell subset sorted from them (not recorded which). The chain's CDR3 is CASSPRTGKETDTQYF. The CDR3, as DNA: TGCGCCAGCAGCCCGAGGACAGGGAAAGAGACAGATACGCAGTATTTT.